This T cell receptor (beta chain) was retrieved from a study of beta chain features in type 1 diabetes. Whole-study context: Summed over all samples, the examined sorted cells came to 85 million to 140 million. The study's findings and limits: Cells expressing TCR highly could be over-represented by cDNA sequencing. Junctions at VDJ sites from type 1 diabetes patients had fewer insertions and more deletions.

Points on this clone: Its antigen remains unknown.

Looked up from germline, CDR1 is MNHNS and CDR2 is SASEGT. V lost 3 bases to trimming and J lost 2 bases, with 7 bases between them. The CDR3 is made up of 13 amino acids. Based on CD45RO/CCR7/CD25/CD127/CD95/CD27, CD4+ regulatory, stem cell-like memory, naive and central memory cells were sorted. All of the isolated RNA was reverse transcribed, so expressed TCRB transcripts were sequenced. Sequenced by immunoSEQ multiplex PCR; TCRdb stores in-frame clones only, minus some. The sample shows about 270,000 clones, roughly 15% of them seen only once. The V and J genes are TRBV6-1 and TRBJ1-1; D is undetermined. Source material: naive CD4+ T cells from blood. The sequence was obtained from a woman aged 40 to 50 in good health. DNA of the CDR3: TGTGCCAGCAGTGATTGGCAAAACACTGAAGCTTTCTTT. It translates to CASSDWQNTEAFF.